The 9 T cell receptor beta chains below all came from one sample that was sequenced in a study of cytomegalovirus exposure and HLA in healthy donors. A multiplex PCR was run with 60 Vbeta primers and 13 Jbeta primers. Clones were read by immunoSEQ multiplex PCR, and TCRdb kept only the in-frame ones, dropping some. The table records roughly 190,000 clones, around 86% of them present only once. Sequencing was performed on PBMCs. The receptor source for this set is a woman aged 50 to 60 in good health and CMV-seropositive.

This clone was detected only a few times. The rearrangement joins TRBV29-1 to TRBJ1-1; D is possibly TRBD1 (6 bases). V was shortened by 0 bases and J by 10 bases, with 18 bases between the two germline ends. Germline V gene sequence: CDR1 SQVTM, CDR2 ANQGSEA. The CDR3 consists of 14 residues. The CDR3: CSVEDRGGGFGAFF. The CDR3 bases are TGCAGCGTTGAAGACAGGGGAGGGGGGTTCGGAGCTTTCTTT.

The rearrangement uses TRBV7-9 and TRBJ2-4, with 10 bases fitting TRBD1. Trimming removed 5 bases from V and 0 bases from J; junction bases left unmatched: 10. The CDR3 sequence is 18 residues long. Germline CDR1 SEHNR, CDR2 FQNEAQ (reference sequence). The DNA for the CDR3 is TGTGCCAGCAGCCCTGTGGGACAGGGGTACCTAGCCAAAAACATTCAGTACTTC. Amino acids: CASSPVGQGYLAKNIQYF.

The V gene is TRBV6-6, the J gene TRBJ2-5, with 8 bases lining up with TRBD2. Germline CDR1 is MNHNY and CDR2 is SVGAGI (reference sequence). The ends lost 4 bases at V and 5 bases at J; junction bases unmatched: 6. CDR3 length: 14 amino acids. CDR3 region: CASSLAGPVETQYF. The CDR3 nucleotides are TGTGCCAGCAGTTTAGCGGGGCCGGTGGAGACCCAGTACTTC.

This chain's CDR3 is CATSVWSGLGNTIYF. Written as DNA, the CDR3 is TGTGCCACCAGCGTTTGGTCAGGTCTTGGAAACACCATATATTTT. The chain carries TRBV15 and TRBJ1-3; no clear D gene. Per germline, CDR1 LNHNV and CDR2 YYDKDF (reference sequence). The V gene lost 5 bases and the J gene lost 3 bases, with 14 bases spanning the gap. The CDR3 totals 15 residues.

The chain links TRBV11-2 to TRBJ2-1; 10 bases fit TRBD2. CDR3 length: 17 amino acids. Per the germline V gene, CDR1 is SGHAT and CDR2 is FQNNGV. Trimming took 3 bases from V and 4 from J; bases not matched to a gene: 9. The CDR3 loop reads CASSFSQRGGRYNEQFF. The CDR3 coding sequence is TGTGCCAGCAGCTTCTCCCAGCGGGGGGGCCGGTACAATGAGCAGTTCTTC.

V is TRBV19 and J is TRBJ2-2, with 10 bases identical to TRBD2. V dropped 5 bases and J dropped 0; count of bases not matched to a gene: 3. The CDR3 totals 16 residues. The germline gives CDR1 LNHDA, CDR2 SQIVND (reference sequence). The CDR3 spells CASSLSGGSNTGELFF. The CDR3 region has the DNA TGTGCCAGTAGTCTTAGCGGGGGGTCGAACACCGGGGAGCTGTTTTTT.

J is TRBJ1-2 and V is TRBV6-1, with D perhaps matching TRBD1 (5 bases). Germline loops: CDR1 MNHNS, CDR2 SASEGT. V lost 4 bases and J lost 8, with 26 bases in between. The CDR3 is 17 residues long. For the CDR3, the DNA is TGTGCCAGCAGTGCTGACCTACTGATAACAGGCCTTGGGGGCTACACCTTC. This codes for CASSADLLITGLGGYTF.

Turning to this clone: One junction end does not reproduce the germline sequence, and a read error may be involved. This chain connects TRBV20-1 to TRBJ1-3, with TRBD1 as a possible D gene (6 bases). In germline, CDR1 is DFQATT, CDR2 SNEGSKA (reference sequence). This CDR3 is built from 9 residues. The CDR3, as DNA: TGCAGTGCCCTCGACAGGCCCTTGTTT. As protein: CSALDRPLF.

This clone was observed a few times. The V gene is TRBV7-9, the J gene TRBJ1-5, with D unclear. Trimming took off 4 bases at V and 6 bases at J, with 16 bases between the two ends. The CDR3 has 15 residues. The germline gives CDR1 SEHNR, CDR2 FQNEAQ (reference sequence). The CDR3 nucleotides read TGTGCCAGCAGCTCCCCCGGGGTCGGGGTTCAGCCCCAGCATTTT. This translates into CASSSPGVGVQPQHF.